Listed below are T cell receptor beta chains from one sample, sequenced in a study of blood T cells in healthy people across ages. TCRdb itself ran the 5' RACE reads through MiXCR, one entry per CDR3 protein. Here the sample spans 800,000 or so distinct CDR3 sequences, approximately 25% being singletons. These same data were also listed under a study on T cells of mothers and their children.

Sequencing used blood. Receptors originate from a boy aged 5-17 years in good health. Both conserved end residues are part of each CDR3. The D gene is left open where the match is weak. A clone size is listed for some rows: how often the clone was seen (once, few, many), or a class if it is expanded.

V gene	J gene	clone size	D gene	CDR3 protein	CDR3 DNA
TRBV5-1	TRBJ1-1	.	TRBD1	CASSRAVGQLMNTEAFF	TGCGCCAGCAGCCGTGCCGTGGGACAGCTCATGAACACTGAAGCTTTCTTT
TRBV3-1	TRBJ1-3	.	.	CASSQGPGASLSGNTIYF	TGTGCCAGCAGCCAAGGGCCAGGGGCGTCCCTCTCTGGAAACACCATATATTTT
TRBV9	TRBJ1-2	.	.	CARSPSVSSRGCTF	TGTGCCCGCAGCCCTAGTGTCAGTTCCCGAGGCTGCACCTTC
TRBV28	TRBJ2-2	few	TRBD2	CASSSRLAGGPKSNTGELFF	TGTGCCAGCAGTTCCAGACTAGCGGGAGGCCCAAAATCGAACACCGGGGAGCTGTTTTTT
TRBV28	TRBJ2-7	many	.	CASSSLRGYEQYF	TGTGCCAGCAGTTCCCTGAGAGGATACGAGCAGTACTTC
TRBV12-3/TRBV12-4	TRBJ2-5	once	.	CASSIKPQETQYF	TGTGCCAGCAGCATAAAACCACAAGAGACCCAGTACTTC
TRBV10-3	TRBJ2-3	.	TRBD1	CAIRVAQGTDTQYF	TGTGCCATCAGAGTTGCACAGGGGACAGATACGCAGTATTTT
TRBV21-1	TRBJ2-1	.	.	CASSKGTSVNEQFF	TGTGCCAGCAGCAAAGGGACTAGCGTGAATGAGCAGTTCTTC
TRBV6-5	TRBJ2-1	few	TRBD2	CASTYTPSGGMGEQFF	TGTGCCAGCACCTACACCCCCAGCGGGGGAATGGGTGAGCAGTTCTTC
TRBV6-5	TRBJ1-1	few	TRBD1	CASSDPGTGGMNTEAFF	TGTGCCAGCAGCGACCCAGGGACAGGGGGTATGAACACTGAAGCTTTCTTT